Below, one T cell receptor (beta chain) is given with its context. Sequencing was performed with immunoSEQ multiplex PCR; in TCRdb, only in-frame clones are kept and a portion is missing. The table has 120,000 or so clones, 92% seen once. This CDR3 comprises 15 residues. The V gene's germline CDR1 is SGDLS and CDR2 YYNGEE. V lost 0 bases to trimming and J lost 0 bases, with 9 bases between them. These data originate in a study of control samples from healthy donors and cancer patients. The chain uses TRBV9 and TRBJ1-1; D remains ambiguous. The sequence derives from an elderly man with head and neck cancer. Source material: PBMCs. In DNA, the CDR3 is TGTGCCAGCAGCGTAGGGTCAGCCATGAACACTGAAGCTTTCTTT. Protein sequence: CASSVGSAMNTEAFF.